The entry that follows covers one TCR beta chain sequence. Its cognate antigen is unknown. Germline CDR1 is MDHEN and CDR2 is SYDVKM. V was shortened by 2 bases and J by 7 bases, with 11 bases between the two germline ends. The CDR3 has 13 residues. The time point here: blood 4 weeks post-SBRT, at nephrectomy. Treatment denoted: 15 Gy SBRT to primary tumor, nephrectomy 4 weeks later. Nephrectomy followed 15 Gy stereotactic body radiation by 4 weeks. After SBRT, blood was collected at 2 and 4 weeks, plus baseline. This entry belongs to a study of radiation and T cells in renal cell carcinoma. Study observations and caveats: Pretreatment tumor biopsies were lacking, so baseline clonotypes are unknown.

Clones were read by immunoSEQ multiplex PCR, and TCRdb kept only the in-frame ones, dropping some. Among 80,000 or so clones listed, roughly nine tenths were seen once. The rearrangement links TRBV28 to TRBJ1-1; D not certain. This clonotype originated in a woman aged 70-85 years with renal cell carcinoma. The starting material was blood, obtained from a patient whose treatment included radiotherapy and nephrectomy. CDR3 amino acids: CASSLGRLDEAFF. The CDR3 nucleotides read TGTGCCAGCAGTTTAGGGAGGTTGGATGAAGCTTTCTTT.